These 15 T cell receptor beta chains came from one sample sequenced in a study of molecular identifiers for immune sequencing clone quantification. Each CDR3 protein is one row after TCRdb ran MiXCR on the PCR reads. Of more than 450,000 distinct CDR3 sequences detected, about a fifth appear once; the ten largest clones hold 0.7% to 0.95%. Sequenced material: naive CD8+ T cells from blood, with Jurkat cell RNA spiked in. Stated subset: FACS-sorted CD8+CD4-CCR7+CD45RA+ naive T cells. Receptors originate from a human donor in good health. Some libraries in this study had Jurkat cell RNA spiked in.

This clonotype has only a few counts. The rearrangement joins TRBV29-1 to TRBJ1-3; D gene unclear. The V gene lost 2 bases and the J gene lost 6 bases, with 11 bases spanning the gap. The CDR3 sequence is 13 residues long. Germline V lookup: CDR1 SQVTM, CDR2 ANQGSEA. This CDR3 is CSVEKQDVNTIYF. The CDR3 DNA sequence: TGCAGCGTTGAAAAACAAGATGTAAACACCATATATTTT.

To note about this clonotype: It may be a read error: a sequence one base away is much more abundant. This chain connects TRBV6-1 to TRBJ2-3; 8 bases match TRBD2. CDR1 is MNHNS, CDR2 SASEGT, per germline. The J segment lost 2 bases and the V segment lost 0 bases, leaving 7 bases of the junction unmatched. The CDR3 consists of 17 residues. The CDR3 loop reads CASSEATAGDYTDTQYF. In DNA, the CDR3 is TGTGCCAGCAGTGAAGCAACAGCGGGGGACTACACAGATACGCAGTATTTT.

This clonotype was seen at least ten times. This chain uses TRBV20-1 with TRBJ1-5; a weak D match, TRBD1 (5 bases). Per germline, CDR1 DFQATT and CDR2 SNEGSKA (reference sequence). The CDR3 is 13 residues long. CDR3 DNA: TGCAGGGGGCGGGGTAGGAGCAATCAGCCCCAGCATTTT. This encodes CRGRGRSNQPQHF.

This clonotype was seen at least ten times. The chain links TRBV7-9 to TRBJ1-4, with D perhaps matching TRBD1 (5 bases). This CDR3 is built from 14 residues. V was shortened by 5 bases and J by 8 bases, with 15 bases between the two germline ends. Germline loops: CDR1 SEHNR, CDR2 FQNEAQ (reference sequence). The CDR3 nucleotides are TGTGCCAGCAGCGCGGCCCAAGGGGCAGAAAAACTGTTTTTT. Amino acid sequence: CASSAAQGAEKLFF. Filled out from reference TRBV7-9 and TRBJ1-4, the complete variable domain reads DTGVSQNPRHKITKRGQNVTFRCDPISEHNRLYWYRQTLGQGPEFLTYFQNEAQLEKSRLLSDRFSAERPKGSFSTLEIQRTEQGDSAMYLCASSAAQGAEKLFFGSGTQLSVL.

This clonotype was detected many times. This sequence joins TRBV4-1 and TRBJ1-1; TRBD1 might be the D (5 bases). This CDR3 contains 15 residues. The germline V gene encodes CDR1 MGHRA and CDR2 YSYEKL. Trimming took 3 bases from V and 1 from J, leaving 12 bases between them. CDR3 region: CASSQPGTQNTEAFF. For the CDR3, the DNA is TGCGCCAGCAGCCAGCCCGGGACCCAGAACACTGAAGCTTTCTTT.

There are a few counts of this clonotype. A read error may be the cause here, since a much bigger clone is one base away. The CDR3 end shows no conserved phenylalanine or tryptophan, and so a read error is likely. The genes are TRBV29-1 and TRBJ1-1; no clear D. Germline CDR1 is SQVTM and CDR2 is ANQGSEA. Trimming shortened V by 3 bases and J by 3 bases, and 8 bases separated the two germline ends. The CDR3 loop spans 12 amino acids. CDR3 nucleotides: TGCAGCGTTGACCCGGACTACACTGAAGCTTTCTCT. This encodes CSVDPDYTEAFS.

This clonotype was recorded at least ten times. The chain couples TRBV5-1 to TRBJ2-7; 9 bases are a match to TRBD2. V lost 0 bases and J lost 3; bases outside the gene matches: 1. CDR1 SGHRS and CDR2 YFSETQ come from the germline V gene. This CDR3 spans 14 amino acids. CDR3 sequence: CASSLATSGYEQYF. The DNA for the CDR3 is TGCGCCAGCAGCTTGGCGACTAGCGGCTACGAGCAGTACTTC.

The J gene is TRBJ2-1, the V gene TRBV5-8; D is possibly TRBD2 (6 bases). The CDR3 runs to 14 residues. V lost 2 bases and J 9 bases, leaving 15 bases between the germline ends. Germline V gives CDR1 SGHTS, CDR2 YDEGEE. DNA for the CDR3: TGTGCCAGCAGCTTTGGGGGGAGAACGAGTGAGCAGTTCTTC. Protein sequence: CASSFGGRTSEQFF.

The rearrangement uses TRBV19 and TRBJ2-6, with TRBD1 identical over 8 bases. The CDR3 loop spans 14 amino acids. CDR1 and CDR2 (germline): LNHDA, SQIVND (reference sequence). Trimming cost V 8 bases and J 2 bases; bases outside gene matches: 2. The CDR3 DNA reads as TGTGCCAGTTCGGACAGGGCTGGGGCCAACGTCCTGACTTTC. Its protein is CASSDRAGANVLTF.

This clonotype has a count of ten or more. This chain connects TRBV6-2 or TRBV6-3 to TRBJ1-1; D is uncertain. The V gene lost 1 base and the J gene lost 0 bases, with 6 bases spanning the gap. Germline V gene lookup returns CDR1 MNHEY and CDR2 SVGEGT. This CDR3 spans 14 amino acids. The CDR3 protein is CASSYWAMNTEAFF. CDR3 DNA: TGTGCCAGCAGTTACTGGGCTATGAACACTGAAGCTTTCTTT.

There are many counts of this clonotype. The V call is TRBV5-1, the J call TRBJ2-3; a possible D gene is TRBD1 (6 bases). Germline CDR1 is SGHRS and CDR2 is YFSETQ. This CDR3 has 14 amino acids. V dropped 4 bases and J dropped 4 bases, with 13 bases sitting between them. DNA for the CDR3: TGCGCCAGCAGCCCGGACAGAGAACCAGATACGCAGTATTTT. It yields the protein CASSPDREPDTQYF.

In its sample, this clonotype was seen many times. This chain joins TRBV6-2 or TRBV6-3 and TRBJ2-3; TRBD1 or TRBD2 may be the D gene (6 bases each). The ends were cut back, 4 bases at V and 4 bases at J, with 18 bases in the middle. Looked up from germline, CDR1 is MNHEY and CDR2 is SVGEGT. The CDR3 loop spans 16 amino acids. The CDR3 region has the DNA TGTGCCAGCAGTTCCCCATTGGAGGGGGAGCCAGATACGCAGTATTTT. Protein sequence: CASSSPLEGEPDTQYF.

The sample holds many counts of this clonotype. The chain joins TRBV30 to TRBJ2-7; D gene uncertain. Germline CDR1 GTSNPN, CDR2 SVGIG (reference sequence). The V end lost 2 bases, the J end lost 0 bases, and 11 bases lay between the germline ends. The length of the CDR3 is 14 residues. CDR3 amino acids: CAWSSDGRSYEQYF. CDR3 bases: TGTGCCTGGAGTAGTGACGGCCGCTCCTACGAGCAGTACTTC.

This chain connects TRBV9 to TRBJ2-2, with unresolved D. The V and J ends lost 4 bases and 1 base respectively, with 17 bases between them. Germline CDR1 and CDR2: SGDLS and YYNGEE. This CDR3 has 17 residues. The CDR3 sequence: CASSIHRRHGNTGELFF. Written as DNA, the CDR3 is TGTGCCAGCAGCATACATAGAAGGCACGGGAACACCGGGGAGCTGTTTTTT.

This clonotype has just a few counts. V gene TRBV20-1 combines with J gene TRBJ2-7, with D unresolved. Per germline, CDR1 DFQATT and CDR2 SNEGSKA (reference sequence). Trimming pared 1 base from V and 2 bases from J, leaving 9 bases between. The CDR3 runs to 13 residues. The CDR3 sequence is CSARAGSAYEQYF. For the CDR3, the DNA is TGCAGTGCTAGAGCGGGTTCAGCCTACGAGCAGTACTTC.